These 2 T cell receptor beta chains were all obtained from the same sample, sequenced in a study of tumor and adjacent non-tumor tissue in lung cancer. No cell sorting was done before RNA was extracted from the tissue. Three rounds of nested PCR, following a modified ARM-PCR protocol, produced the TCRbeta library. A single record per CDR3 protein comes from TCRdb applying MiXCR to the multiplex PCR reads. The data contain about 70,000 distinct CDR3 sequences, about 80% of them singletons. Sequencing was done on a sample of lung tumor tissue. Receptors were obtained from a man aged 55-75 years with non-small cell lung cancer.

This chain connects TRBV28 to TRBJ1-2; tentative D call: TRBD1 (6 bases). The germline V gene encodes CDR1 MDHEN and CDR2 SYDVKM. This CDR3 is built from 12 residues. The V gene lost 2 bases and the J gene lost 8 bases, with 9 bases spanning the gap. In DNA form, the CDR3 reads TGTGCCAGCAGTTTAGGGACATCAGGCTACACCTTC. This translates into CASSLGTSGYTF.

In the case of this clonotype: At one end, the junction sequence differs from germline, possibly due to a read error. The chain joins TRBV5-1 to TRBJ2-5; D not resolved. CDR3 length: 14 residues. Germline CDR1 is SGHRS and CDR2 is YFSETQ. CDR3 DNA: TGCGTCAGCAGCTTGGTGGTCGGCCAAGAGACCCAGTACTTC. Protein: CVSSLVVGQETQYF.